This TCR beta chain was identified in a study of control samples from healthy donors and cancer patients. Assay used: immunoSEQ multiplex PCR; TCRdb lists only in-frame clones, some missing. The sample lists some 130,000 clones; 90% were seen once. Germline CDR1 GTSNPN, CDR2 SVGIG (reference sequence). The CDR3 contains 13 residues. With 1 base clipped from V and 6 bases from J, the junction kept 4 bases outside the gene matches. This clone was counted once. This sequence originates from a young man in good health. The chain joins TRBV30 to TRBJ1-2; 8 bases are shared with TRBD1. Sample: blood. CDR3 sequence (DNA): TGTGCCTGGAGTGGAGGACAGGGACATGGCTACACCTTC. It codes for CAWSGGQGHGYTF. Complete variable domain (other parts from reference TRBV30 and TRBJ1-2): SQTIHQWPATLVQPVGSPLSLECTVEGTSNPNLYWYRQAAGRGLQLLFYSVGIGQISSEVPQNLSASRPQDRQFILSSKKLLLSDSGFYLCAWSGGQGHGYTFGSGTRLTVV.